The entry below gives a single TCR beta chain sequence along with its context. This record belongs to a study of T cells in tumors after PD-1 blockade. As for the study in general: Patients had no prior checkpoint blockade, systemic immunosuppressants, or anti-cancer therapy within 4 weeks.

CDR1 is SNHLY, CDR2 FYNNEI, per germline. The CDR3 is made up of 15 amino acids. V was pared by 4 bases and J by 0 bases, with 13 bases between. The protocol was immunoSEQ multiplex PCR, while the TCRdb copy is restricted to in-frame clones and leaves out a portion. Of some 60,000 clones in the sample, 80% were seen once. Tumor or blood genomic DNA was sequenced, with inputs of roughly 550 ng to 6,500 ng. The material sequenced was PBMCs, taken before anti-PD-1 treatment. The TCR comes from a human donor with basal cell carcinoma. The genes are TRBV2 and TRBJ2-7; D remains unclear. The CDR3 loop reads CASSGSSVGSYEQYF. The CDR3 nucleotides read TGTGCCAGCAGTGGGTCATCGGTCGGCTCCTACGAGCAGTACTTC.